The text below deals with one T cell receptor beta chain. The entry originates in a study of blood T cell repertoires in COVID-19. Study-level background: Nucleic acid was either cDNA or gDNA, and it came from T cells, B-cell-depleted T cells, or PBMCs.

The V segment lost 5 bases and the J segment 4 bases; nucleotides outside the gene matches: 9. Germline V gene sequence: CDR1 SGHAT, CDR2 FQNNGV. This CDR3 region has 15 residues. Some clones are missing from TCRdb's copy, which holds only in-frame ones; the method was immunoSEQ multiplex PCR. This sample has about 260,000 clones; around nine tenths occur once, and the top ten carry approximately 9.8%. Sample: peripheral blood. This TCR was recovered from a man aged 40-55 years who had recovered from COVID-19. This chain joins TRBV11-2 and TRBJ2-5, with 8 bases identical to TRBD2. The CDR3 reads CASSPMSAGGETQYF. As DNA, the CDR3 is TGTGCCAGCAGCCCCATGTCGGCGGGAGGAGAGACCCAGTACTTC.